This T cell receptor (beta chain) was recorded in a study of cytomegalovirus exposure and HLA in healthy donors. Germline V gene sequence: CDR1 MGHRA, CDR2 YSYEKL. The germline V and J ends were trimmed by 0 bases and 7 bases, with 16 bases remaining between them. The CDR3 loop spans 17 amino acids. Concerning this clone: Its antigen is not known.

The study, taken as a whole, reports: According to an earlier analysis, most TCR beta V segments yielded productive rearrangements about 87% or about 30% of the time. A later analysis by the authors found several of the most significant clusters apparently linked to common viral pathogens. Researchers reported that a few CMV-associated chains were confirmed in vitro as CMV antigen-specific.

The PCR contained 60 Vbeta and 13 Jbeta primers. Clones were sequenced by immunoSEQ multiplex PCR, and TCRdb holds only the in-frame ones, with some missing. The sample has under 200,000 clones, roughly 80% seen once; the top ten hold about 2.4%. The chain couples TRBV4-1 to TRBJ1-6; D unclear. This clonotype was obtained from a man aged 60 to 75 in good health and CMV-seronegative. The sample was PBMCs. CDR3 DNA sequence: TGCGCCAGCAGCCAAGATTGGCTGGTCACCCCGAATTCACCCCTCCACTTT. Its translation is CASSQDWLVTPNSPLHF.